This T cell receptor beta chain was identified during a study of blood T cell repertoires in COVID-19. Turning to the study itself: Acute and convalescent COVID-19 specimens originated in the United States, Italy and Spain. Sample material is recorded as cDNA or gDNA derived from T cells, B-cell-depleted T cells, or PBMCs.

The authors' processing: Reference gene primer amplification yielded estimated nucleated cell counts. This table comes from immunoSEQ multiplex PCR, and its TCRdb copy is limited to in-frame clones, with some not included. That table is the source of V, J and clone size, and D and trimming were worked out from the DNA. The repertoire includes approximately 220,000 clones, approximately 90% of them detected once, and 0.55% to 0.75% sits in the top ten. This CDR3 is built from 14 residues. V lost 4 bases and J lost 8, with 13 bases in between. Germline V gene data show CDR1 as SGHTS and CDR2 as YDEGEE.

The TCR comes from a middle-aged man with acute or convalescent COVID-19. Sequenced input: peripheral blood. The chain employs TRBV5-8 and TRBJ1-6, with a tentative D call TRBD1 (6 bases). The CDR3: CASSQDSPYSPLHF. The CDR3 DNA sequence: TGTGCCAGCAGCCAGGACAGCCCGTATTCACCCCTCCACTTT. Full variable domain (outside the CDR3, taken from reference TRBV5-8 and TRBJ1-6): EAGVTQSPTHLIKTRGQQATLRCSPISGHTSVYWYQQALGLGLQFLLWYDEGEERNRGNFPPRFSGRQFPNYSSELNVNALELEDSALYLCASSQDSPYSPLHFGNGTRLTVT.